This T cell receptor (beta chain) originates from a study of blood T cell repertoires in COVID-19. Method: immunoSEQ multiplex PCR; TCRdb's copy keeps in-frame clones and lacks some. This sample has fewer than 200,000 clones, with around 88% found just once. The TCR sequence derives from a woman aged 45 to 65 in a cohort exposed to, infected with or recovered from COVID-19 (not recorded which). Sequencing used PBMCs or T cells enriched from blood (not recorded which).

CDR3 sequence reads: CASSYRLGLEYNEQFF. CDR3 nucleotides: TGTGCCAGCAGTTACCGTCTGGGACTGGAGTACAATGAGCAGTTCTTC. This chain connects TRBV6-5 to TRBJ2-1; maybe TRBD2 (6 bases). CDR1 is MNHEY, CDR2 SVGAGI, per germline. V lost 2 bases and J 4 bases, leaving 15 bases between the germline ends. The CDR3 runs to 16 residues.